The 10 T cell receptor beta chains listed next were all sequenced from one sample in a study of CD8 T cells in Susac syndrome. An input of 0.5 to 1 ug of RNA was subjected to reverse transcription using random hexamers. Via MiXCR, TCRdb re-called the immunoSEQ multiplex PCR reads, giving one row per CDR3 protein. The sample comprises about 25,000 distinct CDR3 sequences, 94% of which are singletons, and 0.25% to 0.3% rests with the top ten. Sequenced material: CD8+ T cells from PBMCs. The receptors shown here come from a human donor in good health.

The CDR3 coding sequence is TGTGCTAGTGGTTTGGTATTGGGGATGAACACTGAAGCTTTCTTT. Translated: CASGLVLGMNTEAFF. The chain joins TRBV12-5 to TRBJ1-1; no reliable D call. The CDR3 is made up of 15 amino acids. Trimming shortened V by 0 bases and J by 0 bases, and 8 bases separated the two germline ends. CDR1 LGHNT and CDR2 FRNRAP come from the germline V gene.

CDR3 DNA: TGTGCCAGCAGCTCGGACCGAGCTAACTATGGCTACACCTTC. This encodes CASSSDRANYGYTF. The chain uses TRBV7-9 and TRBJ1-2; no clear D gene. V gave up 4 bases and J gave up 0 bases, with 9 bases separating them. Germline V CDR1 and CDR2: SEHNR, FQNEAQ (reference sequence). CDR3 size: 14 residues. Drawing the rest from reference TRBV7-9 and TRBJ1-2, the complete variable domain is DTGVSQNPRHKITKRGQNVTFRCDPISEHNRLYWYRQTLGQGPEFLTYFQNEAQLEKSRLLSDRFSAERPKGSFSTLEIQRTEQGDSAMYLCASSSDRANYGYTFGSGTRLTVV.

The V call is TRBV6-4, the J call TRBJ2-1; 10 positions match TRBD2. J gave up 9 bases and V 2 bases, and 7 bases lay outside the gene matches. This CDR3 is built from 15 residues. Per the germline V gene, CDR1 is MRHNA and CDR2 is SNTAGT. In DNA, the CDR3 is TGTGCCAGCAGTGACGAAGCGGGGGGGCATGCTGAGCAGTTCTTC. Its translation is CASSDEAGGHAEQFF.

This chain connects TRBV7-8 to TRBJ2-5; D might be TRBD1 or TRBD2, each matching 5 bases. The germline CDR1 and CDR2 sequences are SGHVS and FQNEAQ. CDR3 length equals 18 residues. V lost 1 base and J lost 2, with 20 bases in between. The CDR3 DNA reads as TGTGCCAGCAGCTTAGTACCCTGGGGCAGGAGGCTTCAAGAGACCCAGTACTTC. Translated, it gives CASSLVPWGRRLQETQYF.

The chain joins TRBV19 to TRBJ1-3, with TRBD1 as a possible D gene (5 bases). This CDR3 is built from 12 residues. Germline V gives CDR1 LNHDA, CDR2 SQIVND (reference sequence). V lost 2 bases to trimming and J lost 14 bases, with 13 bases between them. The chain's CDR3 is CASSIRGASVYF. The CDR3 DNA is TGTGCCAGTAGTATAAGAGGGGCGAGCGTATATTTT.

This clonotype was counted between two and nine times. The chain recombines TRBV2 with TRBJ1-1, with 7 bases that match TRBD1. V shed 9 bases and J 11 bases; nucleotides not matched to a gene: 9. The length of the CDR3 is 11 residues. The V gene's germline CDR1 is SNHLY and CDR2 FYNNEI. The CDR3 spells CASNTGAWAFF. Here the CDR3 DNA reads TGTGCCAGTAATACAGGGGCGTGGGCTTTCTTT.

As for this clonotype: A junction boundary mismatches the germline segment, possibly from a read error. V and J are TRBV19 and TRBJ1-5; no definite D call. CDR1 is LNHDA and CDR2 is SQIVND in the germline V gene (reference sequence). This CDR3 comprises 13 residues. The CDR3 spells CASSIGSIQPRHF. CDR3 in DNA: TGTGCCAGTAGTATAGGTTCGATTCAGCCCCGGCATTTT.

This sequence joins TRBV19 and TRBJ2-1; D gene ambiguous. CDR1 LNHDA and CDR2 SQIVND come from the germline V gene (reference sequence). The CDR3 is made up of 12 amino acids. Trimming pared 4 bases from V and 8 bases from J, leaving 9 bases between. This CDR3 is CASSRYWDEQFF. The CDR3 nucleotides read TGTGCCAGTAGTAGGTACTGGGATGAGCAGTTCTTC.

The chain couples TRBV6-5 to TRBJ1-4, with D possibly TRBD1 on 5 matching bases. The V and J ends lost 3 bases and 8 bases respectively, with 19 bases between them. CDR3 length equals 16 residues. Per germline, CDR1 MNHEY and CDR2 SVGAGI. In DNA, the CDR3 is TGTGCCAGCAGTTATTATAGACAGACCTCTGGGGAAAAACTGTTTTTT. It translates to CASSYYRQTSGEKLFF.

The chain joins TRBV4-3 to TRBJ2-7; D might be TRBD2 (5 bases). The CDR3 length is 15 residues. Trimming left V 4 bases short and J 2 bases short, with 15 bases between. From germline, CDR1 is LGHNA and CDR2 YSLEER. The CDR3 nucleotides read TGCGCCAGCAGCCCCGGGCTGAGGGCCCCCTACGAGCAGTACTTC. It is translated as CASSPGLRAPYEQYF.